Reported below is one T cell receptor beta chain. Seattle patient enrollment occurred during active infection, with longitudinal follow-up thereafter. The data belong to a study of blood T cell repertoires in COVID-19. Overall study context: Acute and convalescent COVID-19 specimens originated in the United States, Italy and Spain. In each case, the material was cDNA or gDNA derived from T cells, B-cell-depleted T cells, or PBMCs.

In the authors' workflow: For nucleated cells, counts were estimated from reference gene primer amplification. Sequencing used immunoSEQ multiplex PCR; TCRdb keeps in-frame clones, though not all of them. The V and J calls and the clone size are those of that table, but D and trimming were determined from the DNA. The sample holds about 320,000 clones; approximately 88% are singletons and the top ten take 1.5% to 2%. The germline CDR1 and CDR2 sequences are KGHDR and SFDVKD. The CDR3 runs 14 residues. V lost 8 bases and J 1 base, leaving 10 bases between the germline ends. The gene calls are TRBV24-1 and TRBJ2-2, with D possibly matching TRBD2 (5 bases). This receptor was obtained from a woman in her 30s with COVID-19, enrolled during active disease. The sequenced material came from peripheral blood. The CDR3 DNA sequence: TGTGCCACCAAGCGGCATGGGAACACCGGGGAGCTGTTTTTT. Its protein product is CATKRHGNTGELFF.